This T cell receptor (beta chain) was documented in a study of identifying expanded T cells in peripheral blood (dated 2019 in TCRdb). With respect to the entire study: Separate aliquots of the same genomic DNA pool were sequenced to produce technical replicates, and four replicates were compared in pairs. The investigation overall reported the following: Between technical replicates the binomial model flagged approximately 1.2 differentially abundant clones, whereas over about 2 weeks the binomial model flagged about 16.4 and over about four weeks around 20. Across all healthy donors, variance in clone template counts between two-week samples was found to increase significantly with total template count. The authors expected that biological variance in healthy repertoires might rise further over much longer intervals, such as months to years. The beta-binomial model significantly reduced the number of clones called differentially abundant and the false-positive rate across all healthy-donor time intervals.

TCRbeta CDR3 regions were profiled by bias-controlled multiplex PCR amplification of genomic DNA with the immunoSEQ Assay. In the original analysis: The absolute abundance of each unique TCRbeta CDR3 region was quantified after sequences were collapsed and filtered. Differential abundance was tested with a binomial (Fisher-equivalent) model and with a beta-binomial model adding time-dependent variance fitted from healthy donors. Clones with fewer than 5 combined templates were excluded, and clones with Benjamini-Hochberg FDR below 0.01 were called differentially abundant. Beta-binomial variance was modeled as a function of total template count across the two samples using the form v = (b*log(k)+a)^2. The immuneACCESS repertoire file appears here via TCRdb, limited to in-frame rearrangements. These files lack a portion of the clones; in checked studies, under half of the deficit traces to unresolved V genes, and the cause of the others is not known. V and J calls and clone size are those listed in that table; D and trimming were worked out from the DNA. The sample table records under 120,000 clones; around 88% of these occur just once. Jointly, the top ten make up around 15% of the sample.

This clone has a single count. No antigen is known for it. One base away there is no much larger clone; base qualities are not given. The CDR3 runs 11 amino acids, cysteine and phenylalanine included. Of all the DNA, just the CDR3 is kept, 33 bases in frame from base 1. Taken from the germline V gene, the CDR1 and CDR2 loops are SQVTM and ANQGSEA. V loses 2 bases of germline sequence and J loses 9 bases, and the interval between the two ends is 11 bases. No immune events, such as infections, were documented for the healthy donors during the collection period. Healthy-donor blood repertoires served as a training cohort to calibrate time-dependent variance in a beta-binomial model of T-cell clone differential abundance. There were ten or so healthy donors in the training cohort, of whom 3 were female and 7 were male. The donors were between roughly 29 and 65 years old, with an average age of about 40 years. Whole blood, obtained from a commercial supplier, was collected from each healthy donor at three time points spaced roughly 14 days apart. For immunosequencing, genomic DNA was extracted from unsorted whole blood.

This receptor was taken from a person aged 18-70 years in good health. In this chain, TRBV29-1 is recombined with TRBJ2-7, with TRBD2 as a weak D call on 5 bases. The sample was blood. The DNA sequence is given as TGCAGCGTTGAAACGGACTTTGGGCAGTACTTC. Translated, this gives CSVETDFGQYF.